The present entry profiles one T cell receptor beta chain with its context. This clonotype has just a few counts. What antigen it recognizes has not been identified. No base-level quality is on record; no much larger clone is a single base apart. The sample is drawn from a study of T-cell reconstitution after alpha-beta-depleted transplantation in children (dated by TCRdb to about 2016). Context from the whole study: T-cell immune reconstitution after TCRalphabeta/CD19-depleted allogeneic hematopoietic cell transplantation in children was quantitatively tracked in the study by means of TCR repertoire profiling.

Including the terminal cysteine and phenylalanine, the CDR3 comprises 18 residues. Just the 54-base CDR3 DNA is kept, in frame starting at base 1. Relative to germline, V is missing 0 bases and J is missing 1 base, with 2 bases of the junction outside any gene match. CDR1 SGHTA and CDR2 FQGNSA are derived from the germline V gene. The library was generated by PCR. Sequencing was performed on an Illumina HiSeq 2500. TCR libraries were prepared with molecular barcoding, using unique molecular identifiers to normalize TCRbeta repertoire quantification. TCRdb took the public reads, trimmed them with fastp at Q25, ran MiXCR for clone calling and kept in-frame beta chains. Every distinct CDR3 protein forms one entry, paired with its most common genes and DNA. For this sample there are about half a million distinct CDR3 sequences; around 13% appear just once. The biggest ten clones account for roughly 5.4% of the sample.

The V gene is TRBV7-2 and the J gene is TRBJ2-1, and 14 junction bases match TRBD2. The TCR was taken from a human donor who donated a stem cell graft to a child with combined immunodeficiency. This sample comprised PBMCs from the stem cell graft donor, obtained from the stem cell graft. The DNA sequence is as follows: TGTGCCAGCAGCTTAGCGACTAGCGGGAGGGTTTCCTACAATGAGCAGTTCTTC. Its product reads: CASSLATSGRVSYNEQFF.